This TCR beta chain was sequenced during a study of neurological immune-mediated disorders. Per germline, CDR1 DFQATT and CDR2 SNEGSKA (reference sequence). The CDR3 consists of 12 residues. Trimming removed 5 bases at V and 1 base at J, with 9 bases between. TCRdb analysed the 5' RACE reads with MiXCR anew, one entry per CDR3 protein. The data show about 120,000 distinct CDR3 sequences, roughly 3.2% seen once. This clonotype has at least ten counts. The antigen remains undetermined. The study's findings and limits: The expanded clones of different subjects shared no CDR3 amino acid sequences (suggesting private repertoires in all groups). Clinical features showed no association with the multiple sclerosis repertoire cluster, and MRI features showed none either.

Source material: PBMCs. The chain has TRBV20-1 and TRBJ2-7; the D gene is possibly TRBD1 (6 bases). This TCR came from a woman aged 25 to 45 with multiple sclerosis. The chain's CDR3 is CSAGDRSYEQYF. DNA for the CDR3: TGCAGTGCTGGCGACAGGTCCTACGAGCAGTACTTC.